These 30 T cell receptor beta chains were sequenced from one sample in a study of CD8+ T cells in alopecia areata. As the sequencing template, cDNA was produced by extracting RNA and reverse transcribing it. The repertoire was sequenced with immunoSEQ multiplex PCR; TCRdb's copy has only in-frame clones and lacks some. The sample lists under 300,000 clones, roughly two thirds occurring once. Sequencing was performed on CD4+ T cells sorted from blood, taken at week 0. These receptors were taken from a human donor with alopecia areata.

This clone was seen a few times. The rearrangement links TRBV5-1 to TRBJ1-4, with D unclear. Germline loops: CDR1 SGHRS, CDR2 YFSETQ. There are 13 residues in the CDR3. Trimming took 0 bases from V and 7 from J, leaving 7 bases between them. CDR3 sequence: CASSLGPSEKLFF. The CDR3 DNA is TGCGCCAGCAGCTTGGGGCCTAGTGAAAAACTGTTTTTT.

The rearrangement uses TRBV25-1 and TRBJ1-3; D ambiguous. V gave up 1 base and J gave up 0 bases, with 7 bases separating them. Per germline, CDR1 MGHDK and CDR2 SYGVNS. There are 15 residues in the CDR3. CDR3 DNA: TGTGCCAGCAGTGAATTCACAGCCTCTGGAAACACCATATATTTT. This sequence encodes CASSEFTASGNTIYF.

This rearrangement joins TRBV30 to TRBJ1-2, with a weak D call TRBD1 (5 bases). V was trimmed by 2 bases and J by 3 bases, leaving 13 bases between them. The length of the CDR3 is 14 residues. CDR1 GTSNPN and CDR2 SVGIG come from the germline V gene (reference sequence). DNA for the CDR3: TGTGCCTGGAGTACCCAAGGGACCTACTATGGCTACACCTTC. Translation gives CAWSTQGTYYGYTF.

This chain uses TRBV5-1 with TRBJ2-1; D unresolved. Germline CDR1 SGHRS, CDR2 YFSETQ. There are 15 residues in the CDR3. V was cut by 0 bases and J by 7 bases, with 14 bases left in between. CDR3 DNA: TGCGCCAGCAGCTTGGTGGTATCCGGATTGAATGAGCAGTTCTTC. Its protein is CASSLVVSGLNEQFF.

This clone was counted only a few times. The gene calls are TRBV5-1 and TRBJ1-2; 9 bases map to TRBD1. The CDR3 totals 13 residues. V lost 0 bases to trimming and J lost 7 bases; unmatched junction nucleotides: 1. The V gene's germline CDR1 is SGHRS and CDR2 YFSETQ. CDR3 coding DNA: TGCGCCAGCAGCTTGGGACAGGGGGTTGGCTACACCTTC. Translating gives CASSLGQGVGYTF.

The rearrangement joins TRBV4-3 to TRBJ1-4, with D unresolved. V lost 1 base and J lost 5, with 14 bases in between. The CDR3 runs to 16 residues. In germline, CDR1 is LGHNA, CDR2 YSLEER. CDR3 bases: TGCGCCAGCAGCCAAGGTCGGTCTGCCTTGAATGAAAAACTGTTTTTT. Protein product: CASSQGRSALNEKLFF.

V and J are TRBV7-2 and TRBJ2-7; unclear D gene. Germline-derived CDR1 and CDR2 are SGHTA and FQGNSA. The CDR3 is 14 residues long. Trimming cost V 5 bases and J 2 bases, with 13 bases left between them. The CDR3 DNA reads TGTGCCAGCAGCCCCATTCCGGGCCCCTACGAGCAGTACTTC. Translating gives CASSPIPGPYEQYF.

The chain couples TRBV19 to TRBJ1-2; TRBD1 matches 9 bases. This CDR3 has 17 amino acids. V gave up 5 bases and J gave up 4 bases; unmatched junction bases: 14. CDR1 is LNHDA and CDR2 is SQIVND in the germline V gene (reference sequence). CDR3 amino acids: CASSPSPGQGLPYGYTF. CDR3 nucleotide sequence: TGTGCCAGTAGTCCCTCGCCGGGACAGGGTTTACCCTATGGCTACACCTTC. The entire variable domain, with the rest obtained from reference TRBV19 and TRBJ1-2, is as follows: DGGITQSPKYLFRKEGQNVTLSCEQNLNHDAMYWYRQDPGQGLRLIYYSQIVNDFQKGDIAEGYSVSREKKESFPLTVTSAQKNPTAFYLCASSPSPGQGLPYGYTFGSGTRLTVV.

This clone has only one observation. The chain is built from TRBV4-3 and TRBJ2-6, with TRBD1 matching over 10 bases. The length of the CDR3 is 20 residues. J lost 0 bases, V lost 4 bases, and 12 bases had no gene match. Germline V gene lookup returns CDR1 LGHNA and CDR2 YSLEER. The CDR3 spells CASSRRGPGTGDSGANVLTF. The CDR3 DNA follows: TGCGCCAGCAGCCGCCGCGGTCCCGGGACAGGGGACTCTGGGGCCAACGTCCTGACTTTC.

This clone was detected a few times. This chain connects TRBV7-2 to TRBJ2-1, with 10 bases aligning to TRBD2. The germline V gene encodes CDR1 SGHTA and CDR2 FQGNSA. CDR3 length: 17 amino acids. The V and J ends lost 3 bases and 4 bases, in that order; junction bases with no gene match: 9. CDR3 amino acids: CASSLGWLAGDYNEQFF. The CDR3 DNA is TGTGCCAGCAGCTTGGGTTGGCTAGCGGGGGATTACAATGAGCAGTTCTTC. Looking up the rest from reference TRBV7-2 and TRBJ2-1 gives the full variable domain: GAGVSQSPSNKVTEKGKDVELRCDPISGHTALYWYRQSLGQGLEFLIYFQGNSAPDKSGLPSDRFSAERTGGSVSTLTIQRTQQEDSAVYLCASSLGWLAGDYNEQFFGPGTRLTVL.

V gene TRBV5-1 combines with J gene TRBJ1-2, with D uncertain. The CDR3 runs to 17 residues. Trimming pared 4 bases from V and 3 bases from J, leaving 22 bases between. Looked up from germline, CDR1 is SGHRS and CDR2 is YFSETQ. The CDR3 is CASSNGRSPTSHYGYTF. The DNA for the CDR3 is TGCGCCAGCAGCAACGGAAGGTCCCCAACGTCTCACTATGGCTACACCTTC.

This sequence joins TRBV5-4 and TRBJ2-3; D may be TRBD1 or TRBD2 (6 bases each). V gave up 3 bases and J gave up 5 bases, with 10 bases separating them. The germline V gene has CDR1 SGHNT and CDR2 YYREEE (reference sequence). This CDR3 has 13 residues. The CDR3 spells CASSSGGRDTQYF. DNA for the CDR3: TGTGCCAGCAGCTCCGGGGGCCGAGATACGCAGTATTTT.

The genes are TRBV11-2 and TRBJ2-1; D is perhaps TRBD1 (6 bases). The CDR3 sequence is 15 residues long. The V gene's germline CDR1 is SGHAT and CDR2 FQNNGV. The ends were cut back, 1 base at V and 7 bases at J, with 14 bases in the middle. CDR3 coding DNA: TGTGCCAGCAGCTTAGGGCAGGGGATAATAAATGAGCAGTTCTTC. Translating gives CASSLGQGIINEQFF.

This clone appeared a single time. The chain uses TRBV29-1 and TRBJ1-1; 10 bases are shared with TRBD1. CDR3 length equals 13 residues. Germline CDR1 SQVTM, CDR2 ANQGSEA. V dropped 5 bases and J dropped 4; count of bases not matched to a gene: 4. The DNA of the CDR3 is TGCAGCGTTAGACAGGGGGCGGGCACTGAAGCTTTCTTT. It encodes CSVRQGAGTEAFF.

The chain carries TRBV2 and TRBJ1-6; D call uncertain. Germline V gene data show CDR1 as SNHLY and CDR2 as FYNNEI. This CDR3 has 16 amino acids. The germline V and J ends were trimmed by 2 bases and 2 bases, with 10 bases remaining between them. The CDR3 reads CASSELRAAYNSPLHF. CDR3 sequence (DNA): TGTGCCAGCAGTGAATTGCGTGCGGCCTATAATTCACCCCTCCACTTT. Full variable domain (remainder filled in from reference TRBV2 and TRBJ1-6): EPEVTQTPSHQVTQMGQEVILRCVPISNHLYFYWYRQILGQKVEFLVSFYNNEISEKSEIFDDQFSVERPDGSNFTLKIRSTKLEDSAMYFCASSELRAAYNSPLHFGNGTRLTVT.

The CDR3 nucleotides read TGTGCCAGCAGGCCCGGGACAGAGAATGAAAAACTGTTTTTT. Its translation: CASRPGTENEKLFF. The genes are TRBV4-2 and TRBJ1-4; 7 nucleotides agree with TRBD1. The CDR3 sequence is 14 residues long. Per the germline V gene, CDR1 is LGHNA and CDR2 is YNFKEQ. V lost 6 bases and J lost 5; bases outside the gene matches: 6.

As to this clone: In the same sample, other DNA sequences code for this CDR3. In DNA, the CDR3 is TGTGCCTGGACTAGCCTAGAGACCCAGTACTTC. Translating gives CAWTSLETQYF. The V gene is TRBV30, the J gene TRBJ2-5; perhaps TRBD2 as D (5 bases). The CDR3 length is 11 residues. Germline-derived CDR1 and CDR2 are GTSNPN and SVGIG (reference sequence). V dropped 4 bases and J dropped 4 bases, with 7 bases sitting between them.

This chain uses TRBV30 with TRBJ1-6, with 9 bases aligning to TRBD1. The CDR3 is 13 residues long. V shed 4 bases and J 6 bases; nucleotides not matched to a gene: 1. CDR1 and CDR2 (germline): GTSNPN, SVGIG (reference sequence). In DNA form, the CDR3 reads TGTGCCTGGAAGACAGGGGGTAATTCACCCCTCCACTTT. Encoded protein: CAWKTGGNSPLHF.

This clone occurred a few times. The chain couples TRBV29-1 to TRBJ2-7, with 8 bases matching TRBD1. The CDR3 is 13 residues long. The germline CDR1 and CDR2 sequences are SQVTM and ANQGSEA. V lost 3 bases to trimming and J lost 7 bases; unmatched junction nucleotides: 8. DNA for the CDR3: TGCAGCGTTGACGTCAGGGGGCGCTTGGAGCAGTACTTC. It translates to CSVDVRGRLEQYF.

V and J are TRBV27 and TRBJ2-5; 8 nucleotides line up with TRBD1. The V gene end was trimmed by 5 bases and the J gene end by 5 bases; junction bases not matched to a gene: 10. The germline V gene encodes CDR1 MNHEY and CDR2 SMNVEV (reference sequence). This CDR3 contains 15 residues. The CDR3 sequence is CASSIRTGMGETQYF. The CDR3 nucleotides read TGTGCCAGCAGTATTCGGACAGGGATGGGGGAGACCCAGTACTTC.

A few counts support this clone. The genes are TRBV29-1 and TRBJ1-1; D gene ambiguous. This CDR3 has 10 residues. The V gene's germline CDR1 is SQVTM and CDR2 ANQGSEA. Trimming took 4 bases from V and 6 from J, leaving 6 bases between them. The CDR3 sequence is CSVANSEAFF. The CDR3 DNA sequence: TGCAGCGTTGCTAATTCTGAAGCTTTCTTT.

The chain joins TRBV27 to TRBJ1-1; D possibly corresponds to TRBD1 (5 bases). The V end lost 5 bases, the J end lost 1 base, and 17 bases lay between the germline ends. Germline assignment: CDR1 MNHEY and CDR2 SMNVEV (reference sequence). The CDR3 has 16 residues. Here the CDR3 DNA reads TGTGCCAGCAGTCCTTGGGGCAACCGATGGAACACTGAAGCTTTCTTT. Translating gives CASSPWGNRWNTEAFF.

The rearrangement joins TRBV30 to TRBJ2-2; possibly TRBD1 for D (5 bases). Germline CDR1 and CDR2: GTSNPN and SVGIG (reference sequence). This CDR3 has 14 amino acids. The germline V and J ends were trimmed by 2 bases and 7 bases, with 14 bases remaining between them. This CDR3 reads CAWSNQGWGGELFF. The CDR3 coding sequence is TGTGCCTGGAGTAACCAGGGTTGGGGCGGGGAGCTGTTTTTT.

The J gene is TRBJ1-5, the V gene TRBV2; unclear D gene. The V end was cut by 1 base, the J end by 2 bases, with 9 bases between. CDR3 length equals 15 residues. Germline CDR1 SNHLY, CDR2 FYNNEI. The CDR3 bases are TGTGCCAGCAGTGAAGGAGGGTTTGGCAATCAGCCCCAGCATTTT. This sequence encodes CASSEGGFGNQPQHF.

The V call is TRBV18, the J call TRBJ1-5; 7 nucleotides align to TRBD1. The germline CDR1 and CDR2 sequences are KGHSH and LQKENI. V trimming: 3 bases; J trimming: 4 bases; junction bases outside the gene matches: 6. This CDR3 has 15 amino acids. The CDR3 is CASSPRTGANQPQHF. The DNA for the CDR3 is TGTGCCAGCTCACCTCGTACAGGGGCTAATCAGCCCCAGCATTTT.

DNA for the CDR3: TGTGCCAGCAGCCAAGGGACATTGTCCGAAGAGACCCAGTACTTC. Translating gives CASSQGTLSEETQYF. V usage is TRBV4-2 and J usage is TRBJ2-5, with D possibly matching TRBD1 (5 bases). The V and J ends lost 1 base and 3 bases respectively, with 12 bases between them. The CDR3 runs 15 residues. CDR1 is LGHNA, CDR2 YNFKEQ, per germline.

The chain carries TRBV6-1 and TRBJ1-5, with TRBD1 identical over 9 bases. The germline gives CDR1 MNHNS, CDR2 SASEGT. J was trimmed by 4 bases and V by 3 bases; bases with no gene match: 4. The CDR3 length is 15 residues. The CDR3 loop reads CASSDGQGMNQPQHF. Here the CDR3 DNA reads TGTGCCAGCAGTGACGGACAGGGGATGAATCAGCCCCAGCATTTT.

This chain connects TRBV29-1 to TRBJ1-1; D is perhaps TRBD1 (6 bases). V lost 3 bases and J 7 bases, leaving 15 bases between the germline ends. The CDR3 spans 13 residues. Germline V gives CDR1 SQVTM, CDR2 ANQGSEA. The CDR3 spells CSVDRGMENEAFF. The DNA for the CDR3 is TGCAGCGTTGACAGGGGTATGGAGAATGAAGCTTTCTTT.

The DNA for the CDR3 is TGTGCCAGCAGCTCAACTAGCGGACGGAAGTATTTT. It is translated as CASSSTSGRKYF. This sequence joins TRBV7-6 and TRBJ2-3; the match to TRBD2 covers 8 bases. The germline V gene has CDR1 SGHVS and CDR2 FNYEAQ. With 4 bases clipped from V and 13 bases from J, the junction kept 7 bases outside the gene matches. This CDR3 is 12 amino acids long.

V usage is TRBV7-2 and J usage is TRBJ2-7; D not resolved. Germline-derived CDR1 and CDR2 are SGHTA and FQGNSA. CDR3 length: 14 residues. V was cut by 5 bases and J by 7 bases, with 18 bases left in between. CDR3 nucleotide sequence: TGTGCCAGCAGCCCCGCCAACCCCCTGAGGGAGCAGTACTTC. This encodes CASSPANPLREQYF.